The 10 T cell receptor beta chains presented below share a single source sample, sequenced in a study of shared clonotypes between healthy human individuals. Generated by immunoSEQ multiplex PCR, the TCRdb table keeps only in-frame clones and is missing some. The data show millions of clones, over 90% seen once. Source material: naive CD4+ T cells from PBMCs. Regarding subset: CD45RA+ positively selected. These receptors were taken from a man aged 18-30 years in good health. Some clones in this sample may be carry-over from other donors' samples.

The CDR3 is CASRETSGHYNEQFF. The CDR3 DNA sequence: TGTGCCAGCAGAGAGACTAGCGGGCACTACAATGAGCAGTTCTTC. The chain recombines TRBV6-5 with TRBJ2-1; 10 nucleotides agree with TRBD2. V trimming: 6 bases; J trimming: 3 bases; junction bases outside the gene matches: 5. This CDR3 is 15 amino acids long. Germline V gene lookup returns CDR1 MNHEY and CDR2 SVGAGI.

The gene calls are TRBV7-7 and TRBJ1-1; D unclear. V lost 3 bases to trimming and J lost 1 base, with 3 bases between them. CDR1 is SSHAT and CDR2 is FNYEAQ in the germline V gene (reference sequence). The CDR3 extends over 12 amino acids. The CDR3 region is CASSFGNTEAFF. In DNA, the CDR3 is TGTGCCAGCAGCTTTGGGAACACTGAAGCTTTCTTT. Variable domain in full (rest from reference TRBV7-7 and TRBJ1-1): GAGVSQSPRYKVTKRGQDVTLRCDPISSHATLYWYQQALGQGPEFLTYFNYEAQPDKSGLPSDRFSAERPEGSISTLTIQRTEQRDSAMYRCASSFGNTEAFFGQGTRLTVV.

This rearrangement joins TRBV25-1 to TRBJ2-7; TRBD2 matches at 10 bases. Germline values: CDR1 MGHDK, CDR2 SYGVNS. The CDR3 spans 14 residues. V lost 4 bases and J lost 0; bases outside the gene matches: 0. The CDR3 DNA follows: TGTGCCAGCAGTGCTAGCGGGAGCTCCTACGAGCAGTACTTC. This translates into CASSASGSSYEQYF.

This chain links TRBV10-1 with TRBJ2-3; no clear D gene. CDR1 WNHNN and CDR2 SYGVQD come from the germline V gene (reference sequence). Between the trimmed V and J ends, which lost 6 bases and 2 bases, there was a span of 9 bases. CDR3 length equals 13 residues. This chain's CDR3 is CASRKDLTDTQYF. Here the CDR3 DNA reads TGCGCCAGCAGGAAGGACCTCACAGATACGCAGTATTTT.

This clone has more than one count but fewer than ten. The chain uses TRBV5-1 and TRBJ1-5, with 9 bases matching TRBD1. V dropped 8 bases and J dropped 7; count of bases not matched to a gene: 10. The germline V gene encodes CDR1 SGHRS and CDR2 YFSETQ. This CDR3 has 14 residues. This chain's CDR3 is CARKPGQGPQPQHF. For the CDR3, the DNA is TGCGCCAGGAAACCGGGACAGGGACCCCAGCCCCAGCATTTT.

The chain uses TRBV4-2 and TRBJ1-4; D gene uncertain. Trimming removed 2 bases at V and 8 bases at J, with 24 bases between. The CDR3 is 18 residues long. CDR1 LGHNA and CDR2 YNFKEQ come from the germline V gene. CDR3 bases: TGTGCCAGCAGCCAACTCATTCTACTGTCTGGGTCAGGCGAAAAACTGTTTTTT. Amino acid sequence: CASSQLILLSGSGEKLFF.

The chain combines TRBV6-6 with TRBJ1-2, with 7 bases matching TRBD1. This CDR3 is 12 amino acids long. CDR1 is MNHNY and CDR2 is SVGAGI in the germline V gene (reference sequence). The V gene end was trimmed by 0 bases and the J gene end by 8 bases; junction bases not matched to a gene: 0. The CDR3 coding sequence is TGTGCCAGCAGTTACTCAGGGGGCGGCTACACCTTC. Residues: CASSYSGGGYTF.

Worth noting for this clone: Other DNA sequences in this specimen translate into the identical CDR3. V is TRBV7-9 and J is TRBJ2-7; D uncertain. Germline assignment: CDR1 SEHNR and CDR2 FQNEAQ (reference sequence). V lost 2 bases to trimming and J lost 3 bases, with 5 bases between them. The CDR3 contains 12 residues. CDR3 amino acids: CASSLPGYEQYF. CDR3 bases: TGTGCCAGCAGCTTACCAGGCTACGAGCAGTACTTC.

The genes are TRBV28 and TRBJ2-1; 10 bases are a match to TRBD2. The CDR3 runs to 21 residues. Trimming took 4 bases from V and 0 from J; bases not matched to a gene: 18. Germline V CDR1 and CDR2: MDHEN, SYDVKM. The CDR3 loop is CASSSPFWSSGSSSSYNEQFF. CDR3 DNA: TGTGCCAGCAGTTCCCCCTTTTGGTCTAGCGGGAGTTCAAGCTCCTACAATGAGCAGTTCTTC.

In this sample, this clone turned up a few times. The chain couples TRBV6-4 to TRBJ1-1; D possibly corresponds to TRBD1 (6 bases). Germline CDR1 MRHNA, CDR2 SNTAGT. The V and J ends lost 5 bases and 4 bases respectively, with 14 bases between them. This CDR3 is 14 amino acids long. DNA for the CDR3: TGTGCCAGCAGTTCCTCAGGGGAGGCCACTGAAGCTTTCTTT. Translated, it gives CASSSSGEATEAFF.